This is a list of T cell receptor beta chains from one sample in a study of radiation and T cells in renal cell carcinoma. Sequencing used immunoSEQ multiplex PCR; TCRdb keeps in-frame clones, though not all of them. The sample consists of roughly 120,000 clones, about four fifths of them appearing once. This sample comprised blood, obtained from a patient whose treatment included radiotherapy and nephrectomy. These receptor sequences come from a woman in her sixties or seventies with renal cell carcinoma. Both conserved end residues are part of each CDR3. D genes are given only for firm matches. Part of the rows lack a size; the others show once, few, many or a class for expanded clones.

d_gene	j_gene	v_gene	abundance	CDR3aa	CDR3nt
TRBD1	TRBJ1-1	TRBV28	once	CASSLFPRTGSGAFF	TGTGCCAGCAGTTTATTCCCCCGGACAGGGTCAGGAGCTTTCTTT
.	TRBJ1-2	TRBV9	.	CASSPRTDSNYGYTF	TGTGCCAGCAGCCCCCGGACGGATTCTAACTATGGCTACACCTTC
TRBD1	TRBJ1-2	TRBV6-6	.	CASSYSAGGIGGYTF	TGTGCCAGCAGTTATTCTGCAGGGGGAATCGGTGGCTACACCTTC
.	TRBJ2-1	TRBV9	.	CASSVGSGYNEQFF	TGTGCCAGCAGCGTAGGTTCCGGTTACAATGAGCAGTTCTTC
TRBD1	TRBJ2-7	TRBV9	.	CASSGGTAPTYEQYF	TGTGCCAGCAGCGGTGGGACAGCTCCCACCTACGAGCAGTACTTC
.	TRBJ1-5	TRBV6-1	.	CASIKVRGPSQPQHF	TGTGCCAGCATAAAAGTCAGGGGCCCCAGTCAGCCCCAGCATTTT
.	TRBJ1-6	TRBV11-2	few	CASSFERAYNSPLHF	TGTGCCAGCAGCTTCGAGCGAGCCTATAATTCACCCCTCCACTTT
.	TRBJ2-7	TRBV21-1	once	CASSVRDSAYEQYF	TGTGCCAGCAGCGTACGGGACAGTGCCTACGAGCAGTACTTC
.	TRBJ2-7	TRBV6-1	.	CASSTWTDPSYEQYF	TGTGCCAGCAGTACCTGGACGGACCCTTCCTACGAGCAGTACTTC
TRBD2	TRBJ2-5	TRBV9	.	CASSATSGKETQYF	TGTGCCAGCAGCGCGACTAGCGGGAAAGAGACCCAGTACTTC
TRBD1	TRBJ1-4	TRBV28	.	CASRSWGQSNEKLFF	TGTGCCAGCAGGTCTTGGGGACAGTCTAATGAAAAACTGTTTTTT
.	TRBJ2-1	TRBV28	.	CASKIPAEYNEQFF	TGTGCCAGCAAGATCCCGGCCGAATACAATGAGCAGTTCTTC
.	TRBJ2-4	TRBV18	.	CASSPPGAEGDIQYF	TGTGCCAGCTCACCACCGGGAGCTGAGGGGGACATTCAGTACTTC
TRBD2	TRBJ2-4	TRBV15	once	CATSTGLAGGLGNIQYF	TGTGCCACCAGCACCGGACTAGCGGGAGGGTTGGGAAACATTCAGTACTTC
TRBD2	TRBJ2-5	TRBV7-6	.	CASSLGPAGGQETQYF	TGTGCCAGCAGCTTAGGGCCAGCGGGAGGGCAAGAGACCCAGTACTTC
TRBD1	TRBJ1-2	TRBV28	.	CASSLWVEDRGVGGYTF	TGTGCCAGCAGTTTATGGGTGGAGGACAGGGGGGTTGGCGGCTACACCTTC
.	TRBJ2-3	TRBV5-1	once	CASSLAPGLHSTDTQYF	TGCGCCAGCAGCTTGGCCCCGGGACTCCATAGCACAGATACGCAGTATTTT
TRBD2	TRBJ2-5	TRBV29-1	.	CSAETGRELWKTQYF	TGCAGCGCAGAAACGGGGCGGGAGCTCTGGAAGACCCAGTACTTC
.	TRBJ2-1	TRBV7-2	.	CASSLGGGPAWQFF	TGTGCCAGCAGCTTAGGAGGGGGGCCCGCGTGGCAGTTCTTC
.	TRBJ1-4	TRBV5-6	.	CASSGPTGINEKLFF	TGTGCCAGCAGCGGCCCTACAGGTATAAATGAAAAACTGTTTTTT
.	TRBJ1-1	TRBV7-3	.	CASSLNRATMNTEAFF	TGTGCCAGCAGCTTAAACAGGGCCACAATGAACACTGAAGCTTTCTTT
.	TRBJ2-1	TRBV2	.	CASSDSRYNEQFF	TGTGCCAGCAGTGACAGCAGATACAATGAGCAGTTCTTC
.	TRBJ2-1	TRBV15	.	CATSRVGLAPDNEQFF	TGTGCCACCAGCAGGGTTGGACTGGCCCCTGACAATGAGCAGTTCTTC
.	TRBJ1-2	TRBV7-2	few	CASSLGPVGGYGYTF	TGTGCCAGCAGCTTAGGTCCGGTTGGAGGGTATGGCTACACCTTC
.	TRBJ2-4	TRBV11-2	.	CASSPFGAGRSKNIQYF	TGTGCCAGCAGTCCTTTTGGGGCAGGAAGGTCCAAAAACATTCAGTACTTC
.	TRBJ1-5	TRBV7-9	few	CASSDRSQPQHF	TGTGCCAGCAGCGACAGGTCTCAGCCCCAGCATTTT
.	TRBJ2-5	TRBV7-8	once	CASSLRLLMGTQYF	TGTGCCAGCAGCCTCCGACTGCTGATGGGGACCCAGTACTTC
TRBD2	TRBJ2-5	TRBV7-9	.	CASSGGTSGGSVRETQYF	TGTGCCAGCAGCGGAGGGACTAGCGGGGGGTCGGTTAGAGAGACCCAGTACTTC
.	TRBJ1-4	TRBV9	.	CASSVGVRNPEKLFF	TGTGCCAGCAGCGTAGGAGTCCGGAATCCTGAAAAACTGTTTTTT
TRBD1	TRBJ2-1	TRBV7-3	once	CASSRSTGTGGSINEQFF	TGTGCCAGCAGCCGGAGTACCGGGACAGGGGGTAGTATTAATGAGCAGTTCTTC
.	TRBJ1-5	TRBV6-6	few	CASSYGIYSNQPQHF	TGTGCCAGCAGTTACGGAATCTATAGCAATCAGCCCCAGCATTTT
.	TRBJ2-1	TRBV7-6	.	CASSVTGYNNEQFF	TGTGCCAGCAGCGTGACAGGCTATAACAATGAGCAGTTCTTC
.	TRBJ2-1	TRBV28	once	CASSLGGGARNEQFF	TGTGCCAGCAGTTTAGGTGGGGGGGCCCGAAATGAGCAGTTCTTC
TRBD2	TRBJ2-1	TRBV28	once	CASRVVGTSGYNEQFF	TGTGCCAGCAGGGTTGTGGGGACTAGCGGATACAATGAGCAGTTCTTC
.	TRBJ2-7	TRBV21-1	.	CASSKGKGPRAGEAYEQYF	TGTGCCAGCAGCAAAGGAAAGGGACCGCGTGCGGGGGAAGCCTACGAGCAGTACTTC
TRBD1	TRBJ1-1	TRBV9	.	CASSVSGTGPGNTEAFF	TGTGCCAGCAGCGTTTCTGGGACAGGTCCGGGGAACACTGAAGCTTTCTTT
TRBD2	TRBJ2-7	TRBV2	.	CASRHSGAPYEQYF	TGTGCCAGCAGACATAGCGGGGCCCCCTACGAGCAGTACTTC
.	TRBJ1-1	TRBV7-7	.	CASSRGMNTEAFF	TGTGCTAGCAGCCGTGGTATGAACACTGAAGCTTTCTTT
.	TRBJ2-3	TRBV5-1	.	CASSLVGREDTDTQYF	TGCGCCAGCAGCTTGGTAGGCAGGGAGGACACAGATACGCAGTATTTT
.	TRBJ2-7	TRBV2	.	CATGPGGREQYF	TGTGCCACAGGCCCCGGAGGGAGAGAGCAGTACTTC
.	TRBJ1-1	TRBV6-1	few	CASSEDPNAEAFF	TGTGCCAGCAGTGAAGACCCGAACGCTGAAGCTTTCTTT
TRBD1	TRBJ1-3	TRBV9	few	CASSPRDRTLGGNTIYF	TGTGCCAGCAGCCCCAGGGACAGGACGTTGGGTGGAAACACCATATATTTT
.	TRBJ2-1	TRBV14	once	CASTTRESYNEQFF	TGTGCCAGCACAACCCGGGAATCCTACAATGAGCAGTTCTTC
TRBD1	TRBJ1-5	TRBV5-8	.	CASSVDRAQPQHF	TGTGCCAGCAGCGTGGACAGGGCTCAGCCCCAGCATTTT
.	TRBJ1-5	TRBV28	.	CASSSATDRPPQHF	TGTGCCAGCAGTTCCGCGACAGACAGGCCCCCCCAGCATTTT
TRBD2	TRBJ2-1	TRBV19	.	CASSIPGLAINEQFF	TGTGCCAGTAGTATACCGGGACTAGCGATCAATGAGCAGTTCTTC
TRBD1	TRBJ2-3	TRBV15	.	CATSKRSGQGTDTQYF	TGTGCCACCAGCAAAAGGTCGGGACAGGGTACAGATACGCAGTATTTT
TRBD1	TRBJ1-6	TRBV6-5	.	CASSPGQEGSSLHF	TGTGCCAGCAGTCCGGGACAGGAAGGGTCATCCCTCCACTTT